These 12 T cell receptor beta chains were sequenced from one sample in a study of a mutant IDH1 vaccine in newly diagnosed glioma. These receptors lack a known antigen. The time point denotes: week 47, end of study. Vaccine doses each comprised 300 ug of mutant IDH1 20-mer peptide, with topical imiquimod. The table came from immunoSEQ multiplex PCR; TCRdb's copy has only in-frame clones and leaves some out. The sample records around 54,000 clones, 75% to 90% being singletons. The input for sequencing was PBMCs, taken from a glioma patient whose treatment included an IDH1 peptide vaccine. The origin of the receptors is a woman between 50 and 59 years old with glioma.

This clone has a handful of counts. The chain uses TRBV19 and TRBJ2-7; 7 bases line up with TRBD2. V lost 2 bases, J lost 2 bases, and 6 bases stayed unmatched. The CDR3 loop spans 15 amino acids. CDR1 and CDR2 (germline): LNHDA, SQIVND (reference sequence). CDR3 protein: CASSIWSGETYEQYF. CDR3 nucleotide sequence: TGTGCCAGTAGTATATGGAGCGGGGAGACCTACGAGCAGTACTTC.

V and J are TRBV19 and TRBJ1-2; unclear D gene. This CDR3 has 13 residues. With 5 bases removed from V and 6 bases from J, the gap between germline ends came to 13 bases. Germline CDR1 LNHDA, CDR2 SQIVND (reference sequence). The CDR3 sequence is CASSRTSSDGYTF. As DNA, the CDR3 is TGTGCCAGTAGTCGAACCTCCTCGGATGGCTACACCTTC. The whole variable domain, filled in from reference TRBV19 and TRBJ1-2, reads DGGITQSPKYLFRKEGQNVTLSCEQNLNHDAMYWYRQDPGQGLRLIYYSQIVNDFQKGDIAEGYSVSREKKESFPLTVTSAQKNPTAFYLCASSRTSSDGYTFGSGTRLTVV.

The chain has TRBV30 and TRBJ2-7; 7 bases match TRBD1. Germline V gene sequence: CDR1 GTSNPN, CDR2 SVGIG (reference sequence). The CDR3 is 13 residues long. V lost 3 bases and J lost 7; bases outside the gene matches: 9. CDR3 residues: CAWRAEGAGEQYF. As DNA, the CDR3 is TGTGCCTGGAGGGCTGAGGGGGCGGGTGAGCAGTACTTC.

The rearrangement joins TRBV9 to TRBJ2-7; 7 bases fit TRBD1. The germline V gene has CDR1 SGDLS and CDR2 YYNGEE. The CDR3 consists of 14 residues. The ends lost 0 bases at V and 2 bases at J; junction bases unmatched: 2. The DNA for the CDR3 is TGTGCCAGCAGCGTAGGGACAGGCCCCTACGAGCAGTACTTC. Encoded protein: CASSVGTGPYEQYF.

This clone has only one observation. V is TRBV5-1 and J is TRBJ2-3; 7 nucleotides agree with TRBD1. Germline values: CDR1 SGHRS, CDR2 YFSETQ. The CDR3 covers 16 residues. Losses at the gene ends were 4 bases for V and 1 base for J; bases not matched to a gene: 9. This chain's CDR3 is CASSTRDRAGTDTQYF. Here the CDR3 DNA reads TGCGCCAGCAGCACGAGAGACAGGGCCGGCACAGATACGCAGTATTTT.

This rearrangement joins TRBV6-6 to TRBJ1-5; TRBD1 aligns across 7 bases. The CDR3 consists of 13 residues. Trimming took 9 bases from V and 0 from J; bases not matched to a gene: 2. CDR1 MNHNY and CDR2 SVGAGI come from the germline V gene (reference sequence). The CDR3 protein is CARQGDSNQPQHF. Here the CDR3 DNA reads TGTGCCAGGCAGGGGGATAGCAATCAGCCCCAGCATTTT.

J is TRBJ2-1 and V is TRBV5-1; 10 bases are a match to TRBD2. With V trimmed by 1 base and J by 9 bases, 10 bases remained unmatched. CDR3 length: 16 amino acids. The V gene's germline CDR1 is SGHRS and CDR2 YFSETQ. The DNA for the CDR3 is TGCGCCAGCAGCTTGTTTCCTAGCGGGGGTGTAGGTGAGCAGTTCTTC. Encoded protein: CASSLFPSGGVGEQFF. The full variable domain, completed using reference TRBV5-1 and TRBJ2-1, is KAGVTQTPRYLIKTRGQQVTLSCSPISGHRSVSWYQQTPGQGLQFLFEYFSETQRNKGNFPGRFSGRQFSNSRSEMNVSTLELGDSALYLCASSLFPSGGVGEQFFGPGTRLTVL.

The rearrangement joins TRBV5-1 to TRBJ2-5, with D possibly TRBD2 on 5 matching bases. The CDR3 length is 15 residues. The V end lost 4 bases, the J end lost 2 bases, and 15 bases lay between the germline ends. The germline CDR1 and CDR2 sequences are SGHRS and YFSETQ. This chain's CDR3 is CASSVAAADQETQYF. CDR3 sequence (DNA): TGCGCCAGCAGCGTCGCAGCGGCGGATCAAGAGACCCAGTACTTC.

The chain carries TRBV18 and TRBJ1-5; D is unclear. This CDR3 is 14 amino acids long. V gave up 4 bases and J gave up 4 bases, with 11 bases separating them. Per the germline V gene, CDR1 is KGHSH and CDR2 is LQKENI. In nucleotides, the CDR3 is TGTGCCAGCTCACTATGGGGAGGGAATCAGCCCCAGCATTTT. Translation gives CASSLWGGNQPQHF.

V gene TRBV28 combines with J gene TRBJ2-7; 7 nucleotides align to TRBD1. V shed 5 bases, J shed 1 base, and the junction held 8 bases outside the gene matches. This CDR3 region has 15 residues. Per germline, CDR1 MDHEN and CDR2 SYDVKM. The CDR3 nucleotides are TGTGCCAGCAGTGCGACAGGGTCTTTTTCCTACGAGCAGTACTTC. Its translation: CASSATGSFSYEQYF. Full variable domain (missing parts from reference TRBV28 and TRBJ2-7): DVKVTQSSRYLVKRTGEKVFLECVQDMDHENMFWYRQDPGLGLRLIYFSYDVKMKEKGDIPEGYSVSREKKERFSLILESASTNQTSMYLCASSATGSFSYEQYFGPGTRLTVT.

The genes are TRBV25-1 and TRBJ2-2, with 7 bases aligning to TRBD1. CDR1 is MGHDK and CDR2 is SYGVNS in the germline V gene. The CDR3 has 14 residues. The junction had 7 bases not matched to a gene; V was cut back by 10 bases and J by 2 bases. The CDR3 region is CATLDRDNTGELFF. The DNA of the CDR3 is TGTGCCACCTTAGACAGGGATAACACCGGGGAGCTGTTTTTT.

This clone was observed a handful of times. The chain employs TRBV29-1 and TRBJ2-7; perhaps TRBD2 as D (5 bases). The CDR3 sequence is 15 residues long. Germline V lookup: CDR1 SQVTM, CDR2 ANQGSEA. V gave up 0 bases and J gave up 2 bases, with 14 bases separating them. CDR3 DNA: TGCAGCGTTGAAGATCAAGGAGGCGCGACCTACGAGCAGTACTTC. Translated, it gives CSVEDQGGATYEQYF.